The 15 T cell receptor beta chains given below trace back to one sample, sequenced in a study of cytomegalovirus exposure and HLA in healthy donors. Vbeta (60) and Jbeta (13) primers were used in the PCR. The table came from immunoSEQ multiplex PCR; TCRdb's copy has only in-frame clones and leaves some out. Of over 150,000 clones listed, roughly 80% are singletons. The sample was PBMCs. These receptors were collected from a girl aged 2 to 9 in good health and CMV-seropositive.

The rearrangement joins TRBV19 to TRBJ2-3, with TRBD2 identical over 8 bases. With 4 bases clipped from V and 2 bases from J, the junction kept 23 bases outside the gene matches. The CDR3 has 21 residues. Germline values: CDR1 LNHDA, CDR2 SQIVND (reference sequence). The CDR3, as DNA: TGTGCCAGTAGTACCCCGGGAGGGAGAGTGGTAGCGGGGACCTCCACAGATACGCAGTATTTT. Translation gives CASSTPGGRVVAGTSTDTQYF.

The rearrangement uses TRBV6-5 and TRBJ2-1, with 7 bases identical to TRBD2. V gave up 2 bases and J gave up 10 bases; unmatched junction bases: 11. CDR1 is MNHEY and CDR2 is SVGAGI in the germline V gene. The CDR3 totals 15 residues. The CDR3 region is CASSYIGAGVGEQFF. The CDR3 bases are TGTGCCAGCAGTTACATTGGGGCGGGAGTTGGGGAGCAGTTCTTC.

The rearrangement uses TRBV6-1 and TRBJ1-1; D remains unclear. CDR3 length: 14 residues. The ends were cut back, 7 bases at V and 1 base at J, with 13 bases in the middle. The germline CDR1 and CDR2 sequences are MNHNS and SASEGT. The CDR3 nucleotides read TGTGCCAGCATTGAGGTTCTACCGAACACTGAAGCTTTCTTT. It encodes CASIEVLPNTEAFF.

This chain uses TRBV5-1 with TRBJ1-2; 8 positions match TRBD1. This CDR3 has 12 amino acids. Per the germline V gene, CDR1 is SGHRS and CDR2 is YFSETQ. J was trimmed by 4 bases and V by 4 bases; bases with no gene match: 0. The CDR3 protein is CASSTGGYGYTF. The DNA of the CDR3 is TGCGCCAGCAGCACAGGGGGCTATGGCTACACCTTC.

V usage is TRBV14 and J usage is TRBJ2-1; 8 bases line up with TRBD2. The CDR3 consists of 17 residues. After removal of 0 bases from V and 12 bases from J, the junction contained 16 bases not matched to a gene. Germline-derived CDR1 and CDR2 are SGHDN and FVKESK. CDR3 sequence: CASSQDRLAGLAGGQFF. The CDR3 DNA follows: TGTGCCAGCAGCCAAGACCGGCTAGCGGGCCTTGCGGGGGGGCAGTTCTTC.

This clone was counted only a few times. The chain links TRBV5-1 to TRBJ2-1, with D possibly TRBD1 on 6 matching bases. CDR1 is SGHRS and CDR2 is YFSETQ in the germline V gene. The CDR3 is made up of 15 amino acids. Trimming took off 1 base at V and 3 bases at J, with 11 bases between the two ends. The CDR3 sequence is CASSLFTGNYNEQFF. The CDR3 region has the DNA TGCGCCAGCAGCTTGTTCACAGGGAACTACAATGAGCAGTTCTTC. The full variable domain, its missing parts supplied by reference TRBV5-1 and TRBJ2-1, is KAGVTQTPRYLIKTRGQQVTLSCSPISGHRSVSWYQQTPGQGLQFLFEYFSETQRNKGNFPGRFSGRQFSNSRSEMNVSTLELGDSALYLCASSLFTGNYNEQFFGPGTRLTVL.

The gene calls are TRBV6-1 and TRBJ2-7, with TRBD1 matching over 7 bases. Germline trimming cut 0 bases from V and 11 bases from J; bases unmatched to any gene: 13. The CDR3 extends over 15 amino acids. The germline V gene encodes CDR1 MNHNS and CDR2 SASEGT. The CDR3 protein is CASSEAPGDSELEYF. The CDR3 nucleotides read TGTGCCAGCAGTGAAGCGCCAGGGGACAGCGAGTTGGAGTACTTC.

The V gene is TRBV10-1, the J gene TRBJ2-7; unclear D gene. Trimming shortened V by 2 bases and J by 4 bases, and 12 bases separated the two germline ends. The CDR3 totals 14 residues. Germline lookup yields CDR1 WNHNN and CDR2 SYGVQD (reference sequence). CDR3 in DNA: TGCGCCAGCAGTGAGCCAGAGACAACTTACGAGCAGTACTTC. This encodes CASSEPETTYEQYF.

V and J are TRBV27 and TRBJ1-3; D is perhaps TRBD1 (5 bases). Trimming took 1 base from V and 0 from J, leaving 13 bases between them. The CDR3 is made up of 17 amino acids. CDR1 and CDR2 from the germline V gene are MNHEY and SMNVEV (reference sequence). The CDR3: CASSLYLPQGSGNTIYF. The CDR3 DNA sequence: TGTGCCAGCAGTTTATATCTTCCCCAGGGCTCTGGAAACACCATATATTTT.

The chain has TRBV28 and TRBJ2-2, with TRBD2 matching over 8 bases. The length of the CDR3 is 17 residues. CDR1 and CDR2 (germline): MDHEN, SYDVKM. With 4 bases clipped from V and 4 bases from J, the junction kept 11 bases outside the gene matches. The CDR3 DNA sequence: TGTGCCAGCAGTTCCAGCGGGGGTTCTACCTTCACCGGGGAGCTGTTTTTT. Its translation is CASSSSGGSTFTGELFF.

The chain links TRBV11-2 to TRBJ2-5; D ambiguous. Trimming removed 3 bases from V and 1 base from J, with 6 bases in between. This CDR3 has 13 amino acids. In germline, CDR1 is SGHAT, CDR2 FQNNGV. The CDR3: CASSFRGQETQYF. The CDR3 nucleotides read TGTGCCAGCAGCTTTCGCGGCCAAGAGACCCAGTACTTC.

The V and J genes are TRBV30 and TRBJ2-5, with 7 bases aligning to TRBD2. Unmatched junction bases numbered 8, after V lost 4 bases and J lost 3 bases. Germline V gives CDR1 GTSNPN, CDR2 SVGIG (reference sequence). The CDR3 totals 14 residues. DNA for the CDR3: TGTGCCTGGACCCCAGCGGGATTGGAAGAGACCCAGTACTTC. Its translation is CAWTPAGLEETQYF.

The V gene is TRBV28, the J gene TRBJ2-4; possible D gene TRBD2, 6 bases. The CDR3 contains 13 residues. The V end was cut by 4 bases, the J end by 9 bases, with 13 bases between. Looked up from germline, CDR1 is MDHEN and CDR2 is SYDVKM. The CDR3 bases are TGTGCCAGCAGTTCGGGGACCGGGGGCATTCAGTACTTC. Translated, it gives CASSSGTGGIQYF.

The rearrangement joins TRBV6-6 to TRBJ1-3; D ambiguous. This CDR3 region has 15 residues. V dropped 5 bases and J dropped 1 base, with 12 bases sitting between them. The germline V gene has CDR1 MNHNY and CDR2 SVGAGI (reference sequence). CDR3 residues: CASSRELLSGNTIYF. In DNA form, the CDR3 reads TGTGCCAGCAGTAGGGAGCTCCTATCTGGAAACACCATATATTTT.

A note on this clone: A junction end diverges from the germline sequence, so it may reflect a read error. The chain has TRBV29-1 and TRBJ2-7; the match to TRBD1 covers 12 bases. This CDR3 is 14 amino acids long. CDR1 is SQVTM, CDR2 ANQGSEA, per germline. The CDR3 loop reads CSVEARDRGRQQYF. CDR3 nucleotide sequence: TGCAGCGTCGAAGCCCGGGACAGGGGGCGCCAGCAGTACTTC.